The subject of this entry is one T cell receptor (beta chain). Data came from immunoSEQ multiplex PCR; TCRdb stores just in-frame clones and leaves some out. There are around 81,000 clones in the sample; 88% occur only once, and around 4.8% lies in the top ten. This sample was included in a study of blood T cell repertoires in COVID-19. Study background: There were acute and convalescent COVID-19 samples, and they came from the United States, Italy and Spain.

This receptor was obtained from an elderly woman with acute or convalescent COVID-19. The specimen sequenced was peripheral blood.

CDR3 protein: CASSLQGALGSPLHF. CDR3 sequence (DNA): TGTGCCAGCAGCTTGCAGGGGGCGCTTGGTTCACCCCTCCACTTT. V is TRBV5-5 and J is TRBJ1-6, with 8 bases identical to TRBD1. Trimming took 1 base from V and 9 from J; bases not matched to a gene: 6. The CDR3 has 15 residues. CDR1 is SGHKS, CDR2 YYEKEE, per germline (reference sequence).